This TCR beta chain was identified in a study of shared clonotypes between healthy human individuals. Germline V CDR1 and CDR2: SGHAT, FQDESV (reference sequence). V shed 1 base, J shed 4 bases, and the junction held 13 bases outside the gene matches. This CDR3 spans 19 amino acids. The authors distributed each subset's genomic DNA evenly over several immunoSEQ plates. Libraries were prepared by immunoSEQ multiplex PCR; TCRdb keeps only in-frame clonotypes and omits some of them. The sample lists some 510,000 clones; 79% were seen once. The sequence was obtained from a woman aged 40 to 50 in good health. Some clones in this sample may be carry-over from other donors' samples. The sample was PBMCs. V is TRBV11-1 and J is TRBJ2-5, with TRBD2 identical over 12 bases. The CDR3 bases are TGTGCCAGCAGCTTAGTCCGACTAGCGGGAGTATCCTCCACAGAGACCCAGTACTTC. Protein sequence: CASSLVRLAGVSSTETQYF.